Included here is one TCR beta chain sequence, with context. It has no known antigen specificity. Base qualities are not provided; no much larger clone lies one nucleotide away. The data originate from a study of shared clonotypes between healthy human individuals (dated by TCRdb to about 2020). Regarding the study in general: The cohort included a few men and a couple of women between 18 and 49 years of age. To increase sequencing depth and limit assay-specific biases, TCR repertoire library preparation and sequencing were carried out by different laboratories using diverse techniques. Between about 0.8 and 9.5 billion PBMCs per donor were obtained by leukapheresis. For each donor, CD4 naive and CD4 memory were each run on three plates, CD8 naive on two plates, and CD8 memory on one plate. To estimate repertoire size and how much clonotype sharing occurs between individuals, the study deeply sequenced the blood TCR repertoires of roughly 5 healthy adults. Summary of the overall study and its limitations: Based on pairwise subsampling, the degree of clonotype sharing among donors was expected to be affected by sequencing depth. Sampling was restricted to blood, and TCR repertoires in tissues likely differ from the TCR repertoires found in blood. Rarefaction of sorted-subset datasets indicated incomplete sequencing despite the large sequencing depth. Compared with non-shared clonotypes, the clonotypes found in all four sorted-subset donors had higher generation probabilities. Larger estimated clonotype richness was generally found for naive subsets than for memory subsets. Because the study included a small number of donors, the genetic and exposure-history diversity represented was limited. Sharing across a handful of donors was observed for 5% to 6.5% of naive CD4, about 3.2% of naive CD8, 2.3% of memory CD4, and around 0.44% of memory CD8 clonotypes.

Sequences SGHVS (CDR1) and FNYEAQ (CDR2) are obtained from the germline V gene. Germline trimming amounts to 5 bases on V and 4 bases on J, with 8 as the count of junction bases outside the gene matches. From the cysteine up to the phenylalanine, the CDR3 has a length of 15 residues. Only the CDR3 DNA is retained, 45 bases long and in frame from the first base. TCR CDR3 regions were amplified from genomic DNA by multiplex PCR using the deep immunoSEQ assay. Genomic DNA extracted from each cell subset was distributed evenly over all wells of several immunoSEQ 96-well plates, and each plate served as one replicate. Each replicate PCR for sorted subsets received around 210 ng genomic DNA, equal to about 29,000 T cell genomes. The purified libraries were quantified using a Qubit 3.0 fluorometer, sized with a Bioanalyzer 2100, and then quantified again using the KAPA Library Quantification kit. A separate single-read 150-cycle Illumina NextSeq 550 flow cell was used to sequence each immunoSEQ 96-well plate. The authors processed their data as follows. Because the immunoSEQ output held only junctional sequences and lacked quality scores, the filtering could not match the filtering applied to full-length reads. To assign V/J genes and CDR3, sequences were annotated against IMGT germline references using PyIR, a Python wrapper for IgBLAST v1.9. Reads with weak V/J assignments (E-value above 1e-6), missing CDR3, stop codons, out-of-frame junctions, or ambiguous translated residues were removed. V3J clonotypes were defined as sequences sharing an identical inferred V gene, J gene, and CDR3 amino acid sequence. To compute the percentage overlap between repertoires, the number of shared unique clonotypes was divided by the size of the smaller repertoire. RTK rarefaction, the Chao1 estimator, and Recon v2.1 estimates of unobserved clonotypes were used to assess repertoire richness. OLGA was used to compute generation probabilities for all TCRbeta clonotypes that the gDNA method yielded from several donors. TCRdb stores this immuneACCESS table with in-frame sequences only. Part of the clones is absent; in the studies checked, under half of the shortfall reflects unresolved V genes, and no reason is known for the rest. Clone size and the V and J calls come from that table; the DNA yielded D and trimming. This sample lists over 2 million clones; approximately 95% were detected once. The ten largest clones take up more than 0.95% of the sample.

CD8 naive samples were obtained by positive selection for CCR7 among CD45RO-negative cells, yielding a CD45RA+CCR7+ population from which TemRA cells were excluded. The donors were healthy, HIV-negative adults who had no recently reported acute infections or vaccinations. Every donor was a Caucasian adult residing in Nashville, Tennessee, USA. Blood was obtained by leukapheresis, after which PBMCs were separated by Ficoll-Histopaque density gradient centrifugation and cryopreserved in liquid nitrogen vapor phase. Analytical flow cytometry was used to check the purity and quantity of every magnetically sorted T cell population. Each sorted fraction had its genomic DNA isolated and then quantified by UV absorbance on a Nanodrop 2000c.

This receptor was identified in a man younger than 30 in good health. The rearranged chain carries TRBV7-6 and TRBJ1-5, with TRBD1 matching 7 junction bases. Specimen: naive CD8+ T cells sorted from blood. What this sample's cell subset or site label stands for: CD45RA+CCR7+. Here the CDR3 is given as CASSPGQALNQPQHF. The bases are TGTGCCAGCAGCCCCGGACAGGCCTTAAATCAGCCCCAGCATTTT.